This is a list of T cell receptor beta chains from one sample in a study of blood T cell repertoires in COVID-19. Sequencing was performed with immunoSEQ multiplex PCR; in TCRdb, only in-frame clones are kept and a portion is missing. The sample lists more than 200,000 clones; approximately 80% were seen once. The sample consisted of peripheral blood. All receptors derive from an elderly woman with acute or convalescent COVID-19. The CDR3 runs from the conserved cysteine through the conserved F or W. The D gene is left open where the match is weak. Clone size is not always given. Where it is, it says once, few, many or a class for expanded clones.

clone_size: .; j_call: TRBJ1-6; d_call: .; v_call: TRBV19; cdr3_aa: CASSVSTGLGNSPLHF; cdr3_nt: TGTGCCAGTAGTGTCTCGACAGGTCTGGGTAATTCACCCCTCCACTTT
clone_size: few; j_call: TRBJ1-2; d_call: TRBD1; v_call: TRBV3-1/TRBV3-2; cdr3_aa: CASSPPGQLNYGYTF; cdr3_nt: TGTGCCAGCAGCCCACCGGGACAGCTGAACTATGGCTACACCTTC
clone_size: .; j_call: TRBJ1-5; d_call: .; v_call: TRBV19; cdr3_aa: CASSMGRFGLGNQPQHF; cdr3_nt: TGTGCCAGTAGTATGGGCCGTTTTGGTCTGGGCAATCAGCCCCAGCATTTT
clone_size: .; j_call: TRBJ1-3; d_call: .; v_call: TRBV5-3; cdr3_aa: CARSLKEVSSGNTIYF; cdr3_nt: TGTGCCAGAAGCTTGAAAGAAGTGAGCTCTGGAAACACCATATATTTT
clone_size: few; j_call: TRBJ1-1; d_call: .; v_call: TRBV6-5; cdr3_aa: CASIGQTTEAFF; cdr3_nt: TGTGCCAGCATTGGACAGACTACTGAAGCTTTCTTT
clone_size: few; j_call: TRBJ1-4; d_call: .; v_call: TRBV3-1/TRBV3-2; cdr3_aa: CASSRTNGQGGEKLFF; cdr3_nt: TGTGCCAGCAGCCGAACGAATGGGCAGGGAGGTGAAAAACTGTTTTTT
clone_size: .; j_call: TRBJ2-5; d_call: TRBD1; v_call: TRBV11-3; cdr3_aa: CASSLDQGVQETQYF; cdr3_nt: TGTGCCAGCAGCTTAGATCAGGGGGTCCAAGAGACCCAGTACTTC
clone_size: .; j_call: TRBJ2-5; d_call: TRBD1; v_call: TRBV9; cdr3_aa: CASSRRGTGTKETQYF; cdr3_nt: TGTGCCAGTTCGAGGCGGGGGACAGGGACGAAGGAGACCCAGTACTTC
clone_size: .; j_call: TRBJ2-7; d_call: TRBD1; v_call: TRBV10-3; cdr3_aa: CAISMGQDSSYEQYF; cdr3_nt: TGTGCCATCAGCATGGGACAGGATAGTTCCTACGAGCAGTACTTC
clone_size: .; j_call: TRBJ2-7; d_call: TRBD2; v_call: TRBV4-3; cdr3_aa: CASSQDRGGREQYF; cdr3_nt: TGCGCCAGCAGCCAAGATAGGGGAGGGCGCGAGCAGTACTTC
clone_size: .; j_call: TRBJ1-1; d_call: .; v_call: TRBV4-1; cdr3_aa: CASSQDGQGNTEAFF; cdr3_nt: TGCGCCAGCAGCCAAGACGGCCAGGGTAACACTGAAGCTTTCTTT
clone_size: .; j_call: TRBJ2-7; d_call: .; v_call: TRBV5-1; cdr3_aa: CASSLVPGNEQYF; cdr3_nt: TGCGCCAGCAGCTTGGTGCCGGGGAACGAGCAGTACTTC
clone_size: .; j_call: TRBJ2-3; d_call: TRBD2; v_call: TRBV9; cdr3_aa: CASSVGASGGIGDTQYF; cdr3_nt: TGTGCCAGCAGCGTAGGGGCTAGCGGGGGGATCGGAGATACGCAGTATTTT
clone_size: .; j_call: TRBJ2-5; d_call: .; v_call: TRBV5-1; cdr3_aa: CASSLAGREETQYF; cdr3_nt: TGCGCCAGCAGCTTGGCCGGTCGGGAGGAGACCCAGTACTTC
clone_size: .; j_call: TRBJ2-7; d_call: .; v_call: TRBV7-2; cdr3_aa: CASSLGQASYEQYF; cdr3_nt: TGTGCCAGCAGCTTAGGTCAGGCCTCCTACGAGCAGTACTTC
clone_size: .; j_call: TRBJ2-2; d_call: .; v_call: TRBV10-3; cdr3_aa: CATQGSGDAGELFF; cdr3_nt: TGTGCCACCCAGGGCTCTGGGGATGCCGGGGAGCTGTTTTTT
clone_size: .; j_call: TRBJ1-1; d_call: TRBD1; v_call: TRBV7-8; cdr3_aa: CASSLVAGGKDTEAFF; cdr3_nt: TGTGCCAGCAGCTTAGTGGCAGGGGGTAAGGACACTGAAGCTTTCTTT
clone_size: .; j_call: TRBJ1-1; d_call: .; v_call: TRBV29-1; cdr3_aa: CSVGGHLGREAFF; cdr3_nt: TGCAGCGTTGGAGGGCACCTTGGAAGGGAAGCTTTCTTT
clone_size: .; j_call: TRBJ2-4; d_call: TRBD2; v_call: TRBV2; cdr3_aa: CASRGLREANIQYF; cdr3_nt: TGTGCCAGCAGGGGACTACGAGAGGCAAACATTCAGTACTTC
clone_size: .; j_call: TRBJ2-5; d_call: .; v_call: TRBV3-1/TRBV3-2; cdr3_aa: CASSQMPGDQETQYF; cdr3_nt: TGTGCCAGCAGCCAAATGCCGGGAGACCAAGAGACCCAGTACTTC
clone_size: .; j_call: TRBJ1-1; d_call: .; v_call: TRBV3-1/TRBV3-2; cdr3_aa: CASSLQDEAFF; cdr3_nt: TGTGCCAGCAGCCTACAGGATGAAGCTTTCTTT
clone_size: .; j_call: TRBJ1-2; d_call: TRBD1; v_call: TRBV19; cdr3_aa: CANRGQGGNYGYTF; cdr3_nt: TGTGCCAATAGGGGACAGGGGGGGAACTATGGCTACACCTTC
clone_size: .; j_call: TRBJ2-1; d_call: TRBD2; v_call: TRBV4-3; cdr3_aa: CASSQVSGGVRNEQFF; cdr3_nt: TGCGCCAGCAGCCAAGTGAGCGGGGGAGTCAGGAATGAGCAGTTCTTC
clone_size: .; j_call: TRBJ2-5; d_call: TRBD1; v_call: TRBV7-2; cdr3_aa: CASSLWDRGKETQYF; cdr3_nt: TGTGCCAGCAGCTTATGGGACAGGGGAAAAGAGACCCAGTACTTC
clone_size: .; j_call: TRBJ1-1; d_call: TRBD1; v_call: TRBV3-1/TRBV3-2; cdr3_aa: CASTLFSTGDTEAFF; cdr3_nt: TGTGCCAGCACCCTCTTTTCGACAGGGGACACTGAAGCTTTCTTT
clone_size: .; j_call: TRBJ1-3; d_call: .; v_call: TRBV6-5; cdr3_aa: CASSYSRQSGNTIYF; cdr3_nt: TGTGCCAGCAGTTACTCTCGACAGTCTGGAAACACCATATATTTT
clone_size: .; j_call: TRBJ1-2; d_call: .; v_call: TRBV5-1; cdr3_aa: CASSLEPDYGYTF; cdr3_nt: TGCGCCAGCAGCTTGGAGCCGGACTATGGCTACACCTTC
clone_size: .; j_call: TRBJ1-4; d_call: TRBD1; v_call: TRBV9; cdr3_aa: CASSVGGGSEKLFF; cdr3_nt: TGTGCCAGCAGCGTCGGAGGGGGCTCTGAAAAACTGTTTTTT
clone_size: once; j_call: TRBJ1-6; d_call: TRBD1; v_call: TRBV19; cdr3_aa: CATRQTGTVYNSPLHF; cdr3_nt: TGTGCGACACGTCAGACCGGGACAGTTTATAATTCACCCCTCCACTTT
clone_size: .; j_call: TRBJ2-1; d_call: .; v_call: TRBV5-4; cdr3_aa: CASSLGLLGEQFF; cdr3_nt: TGTGCCAGCAGCTTAGGACTCCTCGGCGAGCAGTTCTTC
clone_size: once; j_call: TRBJ2-2; d_call: TRBD1; v_call: TRBV2; cdr3_aa: CATQGEGADTGELFF; cdr3_nt: TGTGCCACGCAAGGAGAGGGGGCGGACACCGGGGAGCTGTTTTTT
clone_size: .; j_call: TRBJ1-4; d_call: TRBD1; v_call: TRBV28; cdr3_aa: CASSFRDRGQIEKLFF; cdr3_nt: TGTGCCAGCAGTTTCCGGGACAGGGGGCAGATTGAAAAACTGTTTTTT
clone_size: .; j_call: TRBJ1-2; d_call: .; v_call: TRBV7-8; cdr3_aa: CASSPSDRNYGYTF; cdr3_nt: TGTGCCAGCAGTCCTTCGGACAGAAACTATGGCTACACCTTC
clone_size: .; j_call: TRBJ1-6; d_call: TRBD1; v_call: TRBV3-1/TRBV3-2; cdr3_aa: CASSPRRGQDSPLHF; cdr3_nt: TGTGCCAGCAGCCCCCGACGGGGACAGGATTCACCCCTCCACTTT
clone_size: .; j_call: TRBJ1-3; d_call: TRBD1; v_call: TRBV3-1/TRBV3-2; cdr3_aa: CASSSDRANGNTIYF; cdr3_nt: TGTGCCAGCAGCTCTGACAGGGCGAATGGAAACACCATATATTTT
clone_size: .; j_call: TRBJ1-2; d_call: .; v_call: TRBV7-9; cdr3_aa: CASSHREGYGYTF; cdr3_nt: TGTGCCAGCAGCCACAGGGAAGGGTATGGCTACACCTTC
clone_size: .; j_call: TRBJ1-1; d_call: .; v_call: TRBV11-2; cdr3_aa: CASSWVRGLSTEAFF; cdr3_nt: TGTGCCAGCAGCTGGGTCCGGGGTCTCTCCACTGAAGCTTTCTTT
clone_size: once; j_call: TRBJ2-7; d_call: .; v_call: TRBV19; cdr3_aa: CASSIGPSYEQYF; cdr3_nt: TGTGCCAGTAGTATAGGTCCATCCTACGAGCAGTACTTC
clone_size: .; j_call: TRBJ1-5; d_call: .; v_call: TRBV27; cdr3_aa: CASSLYRAGQPQHF; cdr3_nt: TGTGCCAGCAGTTTATACCGTGCGGGTCAGCCCCAGCATTTT
clone_size: .; j_call: TRBJ1-2; d_call: .; v_call: TRBV19; cdr3_aa: CASPIPASNYGYTF; cdr3_nt: TGTGCCAGTCCCATACCCGCGTCTAACTATGGCTACACCTTC
clone_size: .; j_call: TRBJ1-2; d_call: .; v_call: TRBV12-3/TRBV12-4; cdr3_aa: CATDITGGSGYTF; cdr3_nt: TGTGCCACCGATATCACAGGCGGATCGGGCTACACCTTC
clone_size: .; j_call: TRBJ1-1; d_call: .; v_call: TRBV7-3; cdr3_aa: CASSLYHRNTEAFF; cdr3_nt: TGTGCCAGCAGTTTGTATCACAGGAACACTGAAGCTTTCTTT
clone_size: .; j_call: TRBJ1-2; d_call: .; v_call: TRBV12-3/TRBV12-4; cdr3_aa: CASSLGGGGYTF; cdr3_nt: TGTGCCAGCAGTTTAGGAGGGGGAGGCTACACCTTC
clone_size: .; j_call: TRBJ1-2; d_call: .; v_call: TRBV6-5; cdr3_aa: CASSSPPGLSGYTF; cdr3_nt: TGTGCCAGCAGTTCCCCCCCAGGTCTAAGTGGCTACACCTTC
clone_size: .; j_call: TRBJ2-7; d_call: TRBD2; v_call: TRBV7-8; cdr3_aa: CASSPGTIFSYEQYF; cdr3_nt: TGTGCCAGCAGCCCAGGGACTATTTTCTCCTACGAGCAGTACTTC
clone_size: .; j_call: TRBJ1-4; d_call: .; v_call: TRBV7-2; cdr3_aa: CASSKTRVDEKLFF; cdr3_nt: TGTGCCAGCAGCAAGACCAGGGTAGACGAAAAACTGTTTTTT
clone_size: .; j_call: TRBJ1-1; d_call: .; v_call: TRBV7-2; cdr3_aa: CASSLASGSPLEAFF; cdr3_nt: TGTGCCAGCAGCTTAGCTTCGGGGAGTCCCCTTGAAGCTTTCTTT
clone_size: .; j_call: TRBJ2-3; d_call: TRBD2; v_call: TRBV5-4; cdr3_aa: CASSPASGSTDTQYF; cdr3_nt: TGTGCCAGCAGCCCCGCTAGCGGTAGCACAGATACGCAGTATTTT
clone_size: .; j_call: TRBJ1-1; d_call: TRBD1; v_call: TRBV18; cdr3_aa: CASSLGDRAGTEAFF; cdr3_nt: TGTGCCAGCTCACTAGGGGACAGGGCGGGCACTGAAGCTTTCTTT
clone_size: .; j_call: TRBJ1-4; d_call: TRBD1; v_call: TRBV3-1/TRBV3-2; cdr3_aa: CASSQEGRGPTNEKLFF; cdr3_nt: TGTGCCAGCAGCCAAGAAGGCAGGGGGCCAACTAATGAAAAACTGTTTTTT
clone_size: .; j_call: TRBJ2-3; d_call: .; v_call: TRBV2; cdr3_aa: CASATEGRLAQYF; cdr3_nt: TGTGCCAGCGCTACGGAGGGACGACTGGCGCAGTATTTT
clone_size: .; j_call: TRBJ1-5; d_call: .; v_call: TRBV25-1; cdr3_aa: CASSYGGHQPQHF; cdr3_nt: TGTGCCAGCAGTTACGGAGGCCATCAGCCCCAGCATTTT
clone_size: .; j_call: TRBJ2-7; d_call: TRBD2; v_call: TRBV9; cdr3_aa: CASSPRTSGAHEQYF; cdr3_nt: TGTGCCAGCAGCCCTCGGACTAGCGGCGCCCACGAGCAGTACTTC